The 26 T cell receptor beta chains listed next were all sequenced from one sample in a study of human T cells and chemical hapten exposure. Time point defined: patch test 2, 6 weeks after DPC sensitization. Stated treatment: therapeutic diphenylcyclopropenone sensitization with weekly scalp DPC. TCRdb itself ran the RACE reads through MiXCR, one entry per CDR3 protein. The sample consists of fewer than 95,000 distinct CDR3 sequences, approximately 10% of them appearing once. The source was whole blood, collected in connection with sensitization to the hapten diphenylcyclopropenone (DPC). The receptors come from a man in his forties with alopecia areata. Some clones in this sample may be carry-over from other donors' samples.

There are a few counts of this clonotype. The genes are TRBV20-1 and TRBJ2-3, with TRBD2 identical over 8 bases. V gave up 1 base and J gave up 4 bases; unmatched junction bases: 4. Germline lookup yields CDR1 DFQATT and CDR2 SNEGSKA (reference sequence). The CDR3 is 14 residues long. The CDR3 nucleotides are TGCAGTGCTAGAGCTGCGGGAGGAGCAGATACGCAGTATTTT. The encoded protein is CSARAAGGADTQYF.

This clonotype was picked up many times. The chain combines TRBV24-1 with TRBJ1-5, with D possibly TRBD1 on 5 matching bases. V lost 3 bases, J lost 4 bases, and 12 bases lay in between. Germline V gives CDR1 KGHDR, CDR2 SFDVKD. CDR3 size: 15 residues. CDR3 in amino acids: CATSDGGGPNQPQHF. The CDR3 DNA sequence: TGTGCCACCAGTGATGGGGGGGGACCAAATCAGCCCCAGCATTTT.

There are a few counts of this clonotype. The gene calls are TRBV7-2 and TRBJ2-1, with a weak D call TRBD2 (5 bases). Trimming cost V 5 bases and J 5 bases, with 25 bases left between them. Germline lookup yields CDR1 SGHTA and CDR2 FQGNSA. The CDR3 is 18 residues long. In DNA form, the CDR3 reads TGTGCCAGCAGCCCGCGTTGGAGGACGCAGCGGAAGCACAATGAGCAGTTCTTC. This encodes CASSPRWRTQRKHNEQFF. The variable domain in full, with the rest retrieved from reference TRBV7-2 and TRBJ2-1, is GAGVSQSPSNKVTEKGKDVELRCDPISGHTALYWYRQSLGQGLEFLIYFQGNSAPDKSGLPSDRFSAERTGGSVSTLTIQRTQQEDSAVYLCASSPRWRTQRKHNEQFFGPGTRLTVL.

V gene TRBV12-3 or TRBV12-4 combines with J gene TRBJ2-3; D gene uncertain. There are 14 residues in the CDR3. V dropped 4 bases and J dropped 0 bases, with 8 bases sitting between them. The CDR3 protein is CASSSPESTDTQYF. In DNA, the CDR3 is TGTGCCAGCAGTTCCCCGGAGAGCACAGATACGCAGTATTTT.

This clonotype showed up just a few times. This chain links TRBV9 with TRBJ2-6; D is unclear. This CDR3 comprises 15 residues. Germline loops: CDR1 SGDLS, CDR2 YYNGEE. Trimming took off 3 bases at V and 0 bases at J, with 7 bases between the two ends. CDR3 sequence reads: CASSAHNSGANVLTF. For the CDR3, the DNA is TGTGCCAGCAGCGCCCACAACTCTGGGGCCAACGTCCTGACTTTC.

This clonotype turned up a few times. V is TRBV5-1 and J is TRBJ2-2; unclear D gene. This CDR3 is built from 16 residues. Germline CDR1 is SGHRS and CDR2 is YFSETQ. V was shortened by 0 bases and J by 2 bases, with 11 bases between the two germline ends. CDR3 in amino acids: CASSLEGGLNTGELFF. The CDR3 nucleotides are TGCGCCAGCAGCTTGGAAGGTGGTTTAAACACCGGGGAGCTGTTTTTT.

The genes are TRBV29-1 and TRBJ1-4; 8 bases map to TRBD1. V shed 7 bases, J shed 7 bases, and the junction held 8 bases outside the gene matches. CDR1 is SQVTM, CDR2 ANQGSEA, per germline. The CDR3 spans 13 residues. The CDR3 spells CSASGGRGEKLFF. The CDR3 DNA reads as TGCAGCGCTTCAGGGGGCCGGGGTGAAAAACTGTTTTTT.

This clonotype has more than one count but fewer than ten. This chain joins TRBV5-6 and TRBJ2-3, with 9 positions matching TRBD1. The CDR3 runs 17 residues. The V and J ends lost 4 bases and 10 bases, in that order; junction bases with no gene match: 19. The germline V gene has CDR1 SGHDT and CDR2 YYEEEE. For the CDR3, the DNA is TGTGCCAGCAGCCGCGCCTGGGACAGGGTTTTACCTGAAGCGCAGTATTTT. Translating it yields CASSRAWDRVLPEAQYF.

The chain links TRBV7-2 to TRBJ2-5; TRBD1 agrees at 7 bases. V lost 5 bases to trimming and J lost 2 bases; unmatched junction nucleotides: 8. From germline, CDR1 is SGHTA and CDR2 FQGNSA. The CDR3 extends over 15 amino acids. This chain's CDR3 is CASSALTGIQETQYF. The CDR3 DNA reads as TGTGCCAGCAGCGCCCTGACAGGGATTCAAGAGACCCAGTACTTC.

The CDR3 here is CASGLVLGTGALSGNTIYF. The CDR3 DNA sequence: TGTGCTAGTGGTTTGGTACTGGGGACAGGGGCACTCTCTGGAAACACCATATATTTT. This chain joins TRBV12-5 and TRBJ1-3; 10 bases align to TRBD1. From germline, CDR1 is LGHNT and CDR2 FRNRAP. The CDR3 runs to 19 residues. Trimming cost V 0 bases and J 0 bases; bases outside gene matches: 8.

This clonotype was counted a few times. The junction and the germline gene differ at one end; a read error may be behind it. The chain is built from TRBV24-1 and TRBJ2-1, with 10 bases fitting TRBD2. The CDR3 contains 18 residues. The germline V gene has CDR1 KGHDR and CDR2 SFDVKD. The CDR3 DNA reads TGTGTCACCAGTGACAGGACTAGCGGAGTCACCAAAGGAGATGAGCAGTTCTTC. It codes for CVTSDRTSGVTKGDEQFF.

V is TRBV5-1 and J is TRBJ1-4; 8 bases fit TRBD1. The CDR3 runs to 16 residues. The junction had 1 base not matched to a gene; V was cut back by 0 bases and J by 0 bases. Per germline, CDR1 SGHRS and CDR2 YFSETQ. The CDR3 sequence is CASSLGTGTTNEKLFF. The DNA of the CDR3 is TGCGCCAGCAGCTTGGGGACAGGGACAACTAATGAAAAACTGTTTTTT.

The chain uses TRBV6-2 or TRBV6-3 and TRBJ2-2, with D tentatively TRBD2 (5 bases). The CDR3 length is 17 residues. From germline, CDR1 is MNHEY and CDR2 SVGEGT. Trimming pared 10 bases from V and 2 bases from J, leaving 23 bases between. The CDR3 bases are TGTGCCACCTTTCTGGATCCAGAGAGGGTCAACACCGGGGAGCTGTTTTTT. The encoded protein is CATFLDPERVNTGELFF.

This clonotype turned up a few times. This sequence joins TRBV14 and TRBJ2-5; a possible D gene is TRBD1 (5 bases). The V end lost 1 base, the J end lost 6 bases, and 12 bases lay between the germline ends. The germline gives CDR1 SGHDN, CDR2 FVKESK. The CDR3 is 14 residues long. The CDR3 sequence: CASSQGGTRKTQYF. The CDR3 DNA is TGTGCCAGCAGCCAAGGGGGCACTCGGAAGACCCAGTACTTC.

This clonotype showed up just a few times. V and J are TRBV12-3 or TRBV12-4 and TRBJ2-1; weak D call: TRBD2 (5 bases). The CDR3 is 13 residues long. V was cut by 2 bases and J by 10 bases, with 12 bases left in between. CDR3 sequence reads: CASSLMKAAEQFF. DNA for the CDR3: TGTGCCAGCAGTTTAATGAAAGCGGCGGAGCAGTTCTTC.

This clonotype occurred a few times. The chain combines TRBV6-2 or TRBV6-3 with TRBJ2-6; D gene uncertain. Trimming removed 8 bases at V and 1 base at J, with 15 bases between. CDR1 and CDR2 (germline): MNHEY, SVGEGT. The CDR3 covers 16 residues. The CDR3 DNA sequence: TGTGCCAGCCCCCCCACCCAGACATCTGGGGCCAACGTCCTGACTTTC. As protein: CASPPTQTSGANVLTF.

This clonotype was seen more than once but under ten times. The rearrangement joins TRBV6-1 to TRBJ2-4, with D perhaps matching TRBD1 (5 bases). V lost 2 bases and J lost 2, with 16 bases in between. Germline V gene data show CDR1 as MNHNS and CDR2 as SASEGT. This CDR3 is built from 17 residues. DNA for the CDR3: TGTGCCAGCAGTGAAAGGGGCAGGGTGACGACCAAAAACATTCAGTACTTC. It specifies CASSERGRVTTKNIQYF.

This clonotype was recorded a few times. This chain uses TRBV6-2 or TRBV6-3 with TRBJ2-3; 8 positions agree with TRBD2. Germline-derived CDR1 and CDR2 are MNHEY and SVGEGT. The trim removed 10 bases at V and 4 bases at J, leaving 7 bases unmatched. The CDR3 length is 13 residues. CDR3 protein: CATISGSPDTQYF. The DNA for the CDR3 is TGTGCCACAATAAGCGGGAGCCCAGATACGCAGTATTTT.

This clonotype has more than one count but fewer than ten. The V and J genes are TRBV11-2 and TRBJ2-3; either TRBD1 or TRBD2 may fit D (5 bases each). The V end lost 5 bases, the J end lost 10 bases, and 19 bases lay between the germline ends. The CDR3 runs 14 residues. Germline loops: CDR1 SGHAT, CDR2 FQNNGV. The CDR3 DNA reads TGTGCCAGCAGCCCGGTAGGGTCGGGGCGCTCGCAGTATTTT. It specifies CASSPVGSGRSQYF.

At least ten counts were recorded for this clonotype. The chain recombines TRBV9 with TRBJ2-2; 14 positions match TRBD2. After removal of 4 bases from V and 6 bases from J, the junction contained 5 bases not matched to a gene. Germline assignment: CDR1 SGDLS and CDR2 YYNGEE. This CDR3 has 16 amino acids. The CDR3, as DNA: TGTGCCAGCAGCCCGGGACTAGCGGGAGACCCCGGGGAGCTGTTTTTT. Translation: CASSPGLAGDPGELFF.

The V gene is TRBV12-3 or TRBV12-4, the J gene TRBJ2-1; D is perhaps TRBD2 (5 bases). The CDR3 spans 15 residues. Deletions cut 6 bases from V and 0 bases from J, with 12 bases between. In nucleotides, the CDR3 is TGTGCCAGCAGACCGGACTCTCCCTCCTACAATGAGCAGTTCTTC. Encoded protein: CASRPDSPSYNEQFF.

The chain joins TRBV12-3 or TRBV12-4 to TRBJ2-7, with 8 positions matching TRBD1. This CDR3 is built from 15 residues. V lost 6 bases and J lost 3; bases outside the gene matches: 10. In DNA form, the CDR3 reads TGTGCCAGCAGACTCCCGGGGACAGGACTCTACGAGCAGTACGTC. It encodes CASRLPGTGLYEQYV.

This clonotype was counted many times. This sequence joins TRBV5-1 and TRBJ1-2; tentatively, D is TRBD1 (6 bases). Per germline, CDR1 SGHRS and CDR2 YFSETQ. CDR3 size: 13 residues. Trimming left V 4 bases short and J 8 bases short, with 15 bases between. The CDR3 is CASSPEQGSGYTF. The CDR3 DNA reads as TGCGCCAGCAGCCCCGAACAGGGAAGCGGCTACACCTTC.

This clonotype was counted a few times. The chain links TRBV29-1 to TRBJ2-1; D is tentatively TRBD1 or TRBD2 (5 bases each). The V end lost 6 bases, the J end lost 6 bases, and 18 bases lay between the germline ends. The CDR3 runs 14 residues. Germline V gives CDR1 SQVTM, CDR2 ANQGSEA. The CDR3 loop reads CSVMGRHESNEQFF. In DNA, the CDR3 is TGCAGCGTGATGGGACGGCATGAGAGCAATGAGCAGTTCTTC.

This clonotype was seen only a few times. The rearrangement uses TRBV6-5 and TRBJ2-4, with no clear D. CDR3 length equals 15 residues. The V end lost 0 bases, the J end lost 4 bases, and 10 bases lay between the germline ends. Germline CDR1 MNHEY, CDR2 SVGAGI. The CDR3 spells CASSYSVVKKNIQYF. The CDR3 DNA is TGTGCCAGCAGTTACTCGGTAGTTAAGAAAAACATTCAGTACTTC.

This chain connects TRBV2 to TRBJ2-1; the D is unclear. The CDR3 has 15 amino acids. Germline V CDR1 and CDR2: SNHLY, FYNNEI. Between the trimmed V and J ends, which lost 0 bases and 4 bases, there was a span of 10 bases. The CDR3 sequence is CASSEARTLYNEQFF. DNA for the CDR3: TGTGCCAGCAGTGAAGCGCGAACCTTATACAATGAGCAGTTCTTC.